This T cell receptor beta chain was captured by sequencing in a study of CD4+ T cells in melanoma (dated by TCRdb to between 2020 and 2023). Study-wide context: Neoantigen-specific CD4+ T cells in human melanoma were investigated in the study. Results the study describes overall, beyond this receptor: The report described a correlation between neoantigen-specific CD4+ T cells and the function of CD8+ T cells, macrophages and B cells. Neoantigen-specific CD4+ T cells in melanoma were reported to show diverse differentiation states.

From the cysteine up to the phenylalanine, the CDR3 has a length of 14 residues. The DNA shown is the 42-base CDR3, in frame from base 1. Reading the germline V gene gives CDR1 MNHNS and CDR2 SASEGT. V is clipped by 3 bases and J by 6 bases, and the sequence between their germline boundaries is 13 bases long. Remarks on this clone: It lacks a known antigen. The record has no base qualities; no much larger clone is one base away.

The donors were melanoma patients. The library relied on the immunoSEQ multiplex PCR assay. TCRdb took this table from immuneACCESS and kept in-frame rearrangements with V and J called. Such tables lack part of the clones; where checked against another copy, unresolved V genes explain under half of the gap, and the rest is unexplained. This sample lists roughly 150,000 clones; approximately 91% were detected once. More than 1.5% of the sample belongs to the ten largest clones. The rearranged chain carries TRBV6-1 and TRBJ2-3, with the D call perhaps TRBD1 or TRBD2, each one matching 5 bases. The source of this sequence is a human donor with melanoma. Here is the DNA: TGTGCCAGCAGTGATTCATGGGGGTCGGATACGCAGTATTTT. The translation is CASSDSWGSDTQYF.